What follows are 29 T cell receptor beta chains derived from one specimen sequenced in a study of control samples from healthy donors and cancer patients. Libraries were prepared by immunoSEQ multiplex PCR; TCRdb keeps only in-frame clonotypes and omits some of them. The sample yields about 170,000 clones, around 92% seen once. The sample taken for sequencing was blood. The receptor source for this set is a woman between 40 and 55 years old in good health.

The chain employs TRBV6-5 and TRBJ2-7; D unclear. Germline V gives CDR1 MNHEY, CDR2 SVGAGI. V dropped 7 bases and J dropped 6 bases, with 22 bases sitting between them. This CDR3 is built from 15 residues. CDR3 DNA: TGTGCCAGCACTCCACGGGCTAGTGGTATCGGCGAGCAGTACTTC. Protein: CASTPRASGIGEQYF.

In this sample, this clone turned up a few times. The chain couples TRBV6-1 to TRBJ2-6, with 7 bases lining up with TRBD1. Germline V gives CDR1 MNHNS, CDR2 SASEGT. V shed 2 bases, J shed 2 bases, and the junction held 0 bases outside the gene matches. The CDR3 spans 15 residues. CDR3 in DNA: TGTGCCAGCAGTGAACAGGGGGCTGGGGCCAACGTCCTGACTTTC. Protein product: CASSEQGAGANVLTF.

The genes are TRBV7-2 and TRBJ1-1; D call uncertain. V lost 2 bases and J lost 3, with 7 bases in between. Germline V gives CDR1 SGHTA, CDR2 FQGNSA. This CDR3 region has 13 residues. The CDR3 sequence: CASSLRSYTEAFF. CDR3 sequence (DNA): TGTGCCAGCAGCTTACGCAGCTACACTGAAGCTTTCTTT.

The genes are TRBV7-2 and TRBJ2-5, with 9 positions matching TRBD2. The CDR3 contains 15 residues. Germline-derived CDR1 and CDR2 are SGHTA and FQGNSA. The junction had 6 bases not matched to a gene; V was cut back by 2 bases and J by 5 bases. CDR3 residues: CASSLWRGGRETQYF. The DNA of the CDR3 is TGTGCCAGCAGCTTATGGCGGGGGGGCCGGGAGACCCAGTACTTC.

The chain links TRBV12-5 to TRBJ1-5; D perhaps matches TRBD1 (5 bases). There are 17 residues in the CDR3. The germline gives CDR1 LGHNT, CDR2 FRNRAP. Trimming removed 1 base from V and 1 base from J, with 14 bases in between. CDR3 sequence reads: CASGLAPGWDSNQPQHF. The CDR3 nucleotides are TGTGCTAGTGGTTTGGCCCCCGGCTGGGACAGCAATCAGCCCCAGCATTTT.

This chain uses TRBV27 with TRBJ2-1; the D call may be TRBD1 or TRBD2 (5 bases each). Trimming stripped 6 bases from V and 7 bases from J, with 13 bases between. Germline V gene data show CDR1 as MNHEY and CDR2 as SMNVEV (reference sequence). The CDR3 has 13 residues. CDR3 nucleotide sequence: TGTGCCAGCAGGCCTGACTGGGGGAATGAGCAGTTCTTC. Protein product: CASRPDWGNEQFF.

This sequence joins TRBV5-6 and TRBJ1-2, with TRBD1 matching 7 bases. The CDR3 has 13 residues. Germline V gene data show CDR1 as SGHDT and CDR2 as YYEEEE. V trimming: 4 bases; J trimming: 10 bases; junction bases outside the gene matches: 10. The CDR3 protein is CASSPTGQLAYTF. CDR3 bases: TGTGCCAGCAGCCCGACAGGGCAGCTCGCCTACACCTTC.

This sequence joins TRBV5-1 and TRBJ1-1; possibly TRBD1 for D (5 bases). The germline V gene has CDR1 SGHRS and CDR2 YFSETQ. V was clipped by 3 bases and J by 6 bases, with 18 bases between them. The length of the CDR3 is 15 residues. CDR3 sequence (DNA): TGCGCCAGCAGCTCCCGGGGGGGTCAGGGCGCTGAAGCTTTCTTT. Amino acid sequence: CASSSRGGQGAEAFF.

The CDR3 here is CASSLPVSHYNSPLHF. The CDR3 nucleotides are TGTGCCAGCAGTTTGCCAGTCTCTCACTATAATTCACCCCTCCACTTT. This chain links TRBV28 with TRBJ1-6; D is uncertain. Trimming removed 3 bases from V and 3 bases from J, with 12 bases in between. This CDR3 spans 16 amino acids. CDR1 is MDHEN, CDR2 SYDVKM, per germline.

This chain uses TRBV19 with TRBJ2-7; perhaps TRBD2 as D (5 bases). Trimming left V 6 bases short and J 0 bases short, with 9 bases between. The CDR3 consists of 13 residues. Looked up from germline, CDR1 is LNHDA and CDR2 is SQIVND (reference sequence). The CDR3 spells CASSWAGSYEQYF. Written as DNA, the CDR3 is TGTGCCAGTAGCTGGGCGGGCTCCTACGAGCAGTACTTC.

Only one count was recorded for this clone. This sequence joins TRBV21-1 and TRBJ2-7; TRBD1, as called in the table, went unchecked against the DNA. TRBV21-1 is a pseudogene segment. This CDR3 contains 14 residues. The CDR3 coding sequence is TGTGCCAGCAGCCGCCGGGACAGGTCCCACGAGCAGTACTTC. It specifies CASSRRDRSHEQYF.

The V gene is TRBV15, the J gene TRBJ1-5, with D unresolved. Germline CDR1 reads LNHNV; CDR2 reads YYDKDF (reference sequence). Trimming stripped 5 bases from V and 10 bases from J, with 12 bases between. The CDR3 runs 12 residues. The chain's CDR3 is CATSSLDFPQHF. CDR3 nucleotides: TGTGCCACCAGCTCTCTCGATTTTCCCCAGCATTTT. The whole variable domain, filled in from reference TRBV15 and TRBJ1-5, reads DAMVIQNPRYQVTQFGKPVTLSCSQTLNHNVMYWYQQKSSQAPKLLFHYYDKDFNNEADTPDNFQSRRPNTSFCFLDIRSPGLGDTAMYLCATSSLDFPQHFGDGTRLSIL.

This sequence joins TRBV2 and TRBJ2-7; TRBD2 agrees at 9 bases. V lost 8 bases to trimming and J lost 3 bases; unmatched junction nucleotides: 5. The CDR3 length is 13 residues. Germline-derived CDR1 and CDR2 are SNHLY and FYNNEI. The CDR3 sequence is CASFSGGHYEQYF. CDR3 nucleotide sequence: TGTGCCAGCTTTAGCGGGGGCCACTACGAGCAGTACTTC.

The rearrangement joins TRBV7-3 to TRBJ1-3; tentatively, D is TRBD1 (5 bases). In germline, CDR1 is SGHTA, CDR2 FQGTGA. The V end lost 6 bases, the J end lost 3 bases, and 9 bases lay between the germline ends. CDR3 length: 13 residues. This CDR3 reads CASSWDRGNTIYF. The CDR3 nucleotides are TGTGCCAGCAGTTGGGACCGTGGAAACACCATATATTTT.

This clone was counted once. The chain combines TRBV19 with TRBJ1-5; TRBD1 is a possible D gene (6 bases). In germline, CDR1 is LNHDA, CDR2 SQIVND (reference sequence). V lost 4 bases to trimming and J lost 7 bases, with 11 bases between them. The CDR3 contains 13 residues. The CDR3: CASSREGGQPQHF. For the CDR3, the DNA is TGTGCCAGTAGTAGGGAGGGGGGACAGCCCCAGCATTTT.

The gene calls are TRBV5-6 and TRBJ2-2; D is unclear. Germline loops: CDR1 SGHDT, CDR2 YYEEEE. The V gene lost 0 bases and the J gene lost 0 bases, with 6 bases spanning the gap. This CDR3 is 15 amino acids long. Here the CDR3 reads CASSLGFANTGELFF. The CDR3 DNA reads TGTGCCAGCAGCTTGGGGTTTGCGAACACCGGGGAGCTGTTTTTT. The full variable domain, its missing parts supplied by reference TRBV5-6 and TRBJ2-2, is DAGVTQSPTHLIKTRGQQVTLRCSPKSGHDTVSWYQQALGQGPQFIFQYYEEEERQRGNFPDRFSGHQFPNYSSELNVNALLLGDSALYLCASSLGFANTGELFFGEGSRLTVL.

The CDR3 loop reads CASRGSGVPGELFF. CDR3 DNA sequence: TGTGCCTCTAGGGGGTCAGGGGTCCCCGGGGAGCTGTTTTTT. This chain uses TRBV19 with TRBJ2-2; the D gene is possibly TRBD1 (6 bases). Trimming stripped 11 bases from V and 6 bases from J, with 19 bases between. The CDR3 contains 14 residues. Germline CDR1 LNHDA, CDR2 SQIVND (reference sequence).

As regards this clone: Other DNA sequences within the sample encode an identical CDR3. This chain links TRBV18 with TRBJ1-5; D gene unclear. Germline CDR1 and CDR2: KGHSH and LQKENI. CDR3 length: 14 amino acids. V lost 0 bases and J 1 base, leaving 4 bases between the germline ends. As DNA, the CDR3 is TGTGCCAGCTCACCACCCGGAAGCAATCAGCCCCAGCATTTT. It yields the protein CASSPPGSNQPQHF.

CDR3 sequence reads: CASRATTLAGLVDTQYF. The CDR3 bases are TGTGCCAGTAGGGCAACGACTCTAGCGGGGTTGGTAGATACGCAGTATTTT. The chain joins TRBV19 to TRBJ2-3; 9 nucleotides match TRBD2. V trimming: 6 bases; J trimming: 5 bases; junction bases outside the gene matches: 15. CDR3 length equals 17 residues. Germline V gives CDR1 LNHDA, CDR2 SQIVND (reference sequence).

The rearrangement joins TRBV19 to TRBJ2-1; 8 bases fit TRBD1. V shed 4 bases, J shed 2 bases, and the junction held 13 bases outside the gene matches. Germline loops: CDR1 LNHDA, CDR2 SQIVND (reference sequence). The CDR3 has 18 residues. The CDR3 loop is CASSRAGGFPRAYNEQFF. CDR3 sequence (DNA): TGTGCCAGTAGTAGGGCAGGGGGCTTTCCCCGGGCCTACAATGAGCAGTTCTTC.

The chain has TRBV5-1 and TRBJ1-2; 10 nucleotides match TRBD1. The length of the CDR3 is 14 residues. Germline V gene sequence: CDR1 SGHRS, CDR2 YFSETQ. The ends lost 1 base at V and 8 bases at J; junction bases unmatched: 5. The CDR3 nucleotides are TGCGCCAGCAGCTTGCGACAGGGGGCGCAAGGCTACACCTTC. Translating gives CASSLRQGAQGYTF.

This CDR3 is CASSEYFPASNYGYTF. CDR3 bases: TGTGCCAGCAGTGAATATTTTCCGGCTTCTAACTATGGCTACACCTTC. This sequence joins TRBV25-1 and TRBJ1-2, with D unresolved. The germline V gene has CDR1 MGHDK and CDR2 SYGVNS. V was pared by 0 bases and J by 0 bases, with 11 bases between. The length of the CDR3 is 16 residues.

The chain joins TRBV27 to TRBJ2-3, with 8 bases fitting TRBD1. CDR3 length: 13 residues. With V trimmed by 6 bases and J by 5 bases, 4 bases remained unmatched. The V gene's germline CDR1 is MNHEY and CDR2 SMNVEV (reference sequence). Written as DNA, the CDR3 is TGTGCCAGCAGAGGACAGGGAGGAGATACGCAGTATTTT. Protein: CASRGQGGDTQYF.

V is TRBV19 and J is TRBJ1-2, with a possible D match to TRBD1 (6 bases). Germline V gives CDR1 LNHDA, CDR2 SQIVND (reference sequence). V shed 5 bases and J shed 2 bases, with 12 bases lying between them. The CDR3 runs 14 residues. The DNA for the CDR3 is TGTGCCAGTAGTCAGCCACAGGGAAACTATGGCTACACCTTC. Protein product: CASSQPQGNYGYTF.

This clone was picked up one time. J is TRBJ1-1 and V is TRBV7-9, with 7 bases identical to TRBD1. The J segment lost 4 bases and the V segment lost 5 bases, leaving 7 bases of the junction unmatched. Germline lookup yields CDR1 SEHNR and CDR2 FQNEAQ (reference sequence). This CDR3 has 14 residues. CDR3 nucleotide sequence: TGTGCCAGCAGCCCTGTACAGGGGACCACTGAAGCTTTCTTT. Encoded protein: CASSPVQGTTEAFF.

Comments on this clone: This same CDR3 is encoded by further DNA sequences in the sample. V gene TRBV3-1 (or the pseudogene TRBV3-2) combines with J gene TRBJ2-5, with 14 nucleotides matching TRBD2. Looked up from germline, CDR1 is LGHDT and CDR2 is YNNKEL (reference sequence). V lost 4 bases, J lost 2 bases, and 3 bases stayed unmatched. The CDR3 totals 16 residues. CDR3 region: CASSPGLAGGQETQYF. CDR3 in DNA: TGTGCCAGCAGCCCTGGACTAGCGGGGGGACAAGAGACCCAGTACTTC.

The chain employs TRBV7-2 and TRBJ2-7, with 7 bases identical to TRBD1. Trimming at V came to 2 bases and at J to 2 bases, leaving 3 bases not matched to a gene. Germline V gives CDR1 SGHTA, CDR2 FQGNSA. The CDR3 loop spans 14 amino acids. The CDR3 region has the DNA TGTGCCAGCAGCTTATCCAGGGGGACCTACGAGCAGTACTTC. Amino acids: CASSLSRGTYEQYF.

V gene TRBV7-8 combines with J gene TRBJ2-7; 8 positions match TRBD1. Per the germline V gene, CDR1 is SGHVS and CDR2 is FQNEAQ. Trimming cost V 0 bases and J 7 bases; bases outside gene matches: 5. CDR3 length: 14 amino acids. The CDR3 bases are TGTGCCAGCAGCTTAGCGAGACAGGGGAGGGAGCAGTACTTC. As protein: CASSLARQGREQYF.

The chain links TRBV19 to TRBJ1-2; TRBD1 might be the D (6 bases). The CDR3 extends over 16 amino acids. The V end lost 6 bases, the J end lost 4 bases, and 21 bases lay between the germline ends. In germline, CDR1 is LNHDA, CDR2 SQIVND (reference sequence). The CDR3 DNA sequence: TGTGCCAGTAGCTGGGGAAGGGACACACCAAGCTATGGCTACACCTTC. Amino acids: CASSWGRDTPSYGYTF.